The clone carrying this T cell receptor (beta chain) was seen a few times. This record comes from a study of T-cell reconstitution after alpha-beta-depleted transplantation in children. Unique molecular identifiers tagged the TCRbeta library. TCRdb processed the PCR reads anew with MiXCR; each CDR3 protein has one entry. The table shows roughly 100,000 distinct CDR3 sequences, with approximately 6% occurring only once. Germline values: CDR1 MNHEY, CDR2 SVGEGT. Trimming took 0 bases from V and 0 from J; bases not matched to a gene: 19. This CDR3 comprises 21 residues. The starting material was PBMCs, mostly from graft donor cells, obtained 60 days after TCRalphabeta/CD19-depleted stem cell transplant. This TCR was sampled from a female patient younger than 10 who had a stem cell transplant for Fanconi anemia, so the T cells may come from the graft donor. The rearrangement joins TRBV6-2 or TRBV6-3 to TRBJ2-5, with 7 positions matching TRBD2. CDR3 protein: CASSYSSVFSSGPQYQETQYF. The CDR3 DNA reads TGTGCCAGCAGTTACTCGAGCGTTTTCTCTAGCGGCCCCCAGTACCAAGAGACCCAGTACTTC.